The text below deals with one T cell receptor (beta chain). Its target is unknown. The record originates from a study of tumor and adjacent non-tumor tissue in lung cancer. As for the study in general: Aged about 31 to 80 years, patients included fewer than 11 men and a few women with stage I to III disease.

TCRbeta libraries were built with three rounds of nested PCR, modified from ARM-PCR. TCRdb recomputed calls from the multiplex PCR reads with MiXCR, one row per CDR3 protein. The sample consists of about 200,000 distinct CDR3 sequences, 71% of them appearing once. The template was RNA from unsorted bulk tissue. Chemotherapy-naive patients with new lung cancer underwent thoracic surgery in China, August–November 2014. This CDR3 spans 14 amino acids. Trimming cost V 6 bases and J 11 bases, with 20 bases left between them. Regarding the study as a whole: In normal lung, the top 100 clones were significantly more dominant than in tumor. Tumor tissue had significantly higher TCR diversity than normal lung.

The sequenced material came from lung tumor tissue. The chain couples TRBV12-3 or TRBV12-4 to TRBJ1-5; D not resolved. This clonotype originated in a man aged 55-75 years with non-small cell lung cancer. Here the CDR3 reads CASRLMETPGTQHF. CDR3 nucleotide sequence: TGTGCCAGCAGATTAATGGAGACTCCGGGGACCCAGCATTTT.